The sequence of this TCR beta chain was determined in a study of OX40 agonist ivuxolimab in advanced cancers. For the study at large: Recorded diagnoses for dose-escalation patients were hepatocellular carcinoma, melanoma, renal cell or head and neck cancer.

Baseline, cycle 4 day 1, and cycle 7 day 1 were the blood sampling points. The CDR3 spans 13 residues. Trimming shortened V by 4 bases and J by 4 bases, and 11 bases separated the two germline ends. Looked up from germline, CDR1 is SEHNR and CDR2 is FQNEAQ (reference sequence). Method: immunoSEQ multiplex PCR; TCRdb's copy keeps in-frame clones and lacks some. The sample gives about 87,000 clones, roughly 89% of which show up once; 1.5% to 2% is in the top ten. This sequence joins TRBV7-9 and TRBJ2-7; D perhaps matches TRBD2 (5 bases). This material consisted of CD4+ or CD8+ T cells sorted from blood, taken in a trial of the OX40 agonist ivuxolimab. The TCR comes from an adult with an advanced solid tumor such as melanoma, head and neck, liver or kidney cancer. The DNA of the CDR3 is TGTGCCAGCAGCTCCCTAGCCCGGTACGAGCAGTACTTC. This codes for CASSSLARYEQYF.